Below, 19 T cell receptor beta chains from the same sample are listed, as sequenced in a study of T cells in Graves' hyperthyroidism and ophthalmopathy. What was amplified from RNA transcripts were TCR beta CDR3 regions. First-round RT-PCR targeting the TCR CDR3 was performed with the HTBI primer set. In TCRdb, the multiplex PCR reads were re-called with MiXCR into one record per CDR3 protein. The top ten hold about half of the sample, which has under 400,000 distinct CDR3 sequences, 15% to 20% seen once. The sequenced material came from blood. All receptors derive from a woman between 50 and 59 years old with Graves' hyperthyroidism.

The chain uses TRBV2 and TRBJ1-5, with 9 bases matching TRBD1. Germline V gene data show CDR1 as SNHLY and CDR2 as FYNNEI. The CDR3 loop spans 15 amino acids. Trimming took 5 bases from V and 3 from J; bases not matched to a gene: 5. CDR3 loop: CASSRTGANNQPQHF. CDR3 in DNA: TGTGCCAGCAGTCGGACAGGGGCCAACAATCAGCCCCAGCATTTT.

This clonotype has ten or more counts. The chain links TRBV3-1 to TRBJ1-3, with D unresolved. The CDR3 runs 11 residues. Per the germline V gene, CDR1 is LGHDT and CDR2 is YNNKEL (reference sequence). Between the trimmed V and J ends, which lost 7 bases and 4 bases, there was a span of 5 bases. The CDR3 DNA follows: TGTGCCAGCACGGGAGGAAACACCATATATTTT. This gives the protein CASTGGNTIYF.

This clonotype has only a few counts. The gene calls are TRBV20-1 and TRBJ1-5; the D is unclear. There are 13 residues in the CDR3. Trimming stripped 3 bases from V and 2 bases from J, with 8 bases between. CDR1 DFQATT and CDR2 SNEGSKA come from the germline V gene (reference sequence). CDR3 bases: TGCAGTGCTAGTCCCCCGGGCAATCAGCCCCAGCATTTT. It is translated as CSASPPGNQPQHF.

With respect to this clonotype: One end of the junction fails to match germline, which may point to a read error. CDR3 nucleotides: TGTGCCAGCAGTACGCTCGGACCGAATTCGCCCCTCCACTTT. Protein product: CASSTLGPNSPLHF. The rearrangement joins TRBV12-3 or TRBV12-4 to TRBJ1-6; the D is unclear. CDR3 length: 14 residues.

This clonotype was detected ten times or more. The J gene is TRBJ2-3, the V gene TRBV7-2, with TRBD2 identical over 8 bases. The CDR3 length is 16 residues. V shed 5 bases and J 2 bases; nucleotides not matched to a gene: 9. Looked up from germline, CDR1 is SGHTA and CDR2 is FQGNSA. Here the CDR3 reads CASSLLGGVVTDTQYF. The CDR3, as DNA: TGTGCCAGCAGCCTACTCGGGGGGGTGGTCACAGATACGCAGTATTTT. The full variable domain, completed using reference TRBV7-2 and TRBJ2-3, is GAGVSQSPSNKVTEKGKDVELRCDPISGHTALYWYRQSLGQGLEFLIYFQGNSAPDKSGLPSDRFSAERTGGSVSTLTIQRTQQEDSAVYLCASSLLGGVVTDTQYFGPGTRLTVL.

This clonotype has just a few counts. The CDR3 DNA reads as TGTGCCAGCAGTTTAGCGGGGAGCGGACGGAGCACTGAAGCTTTCTTT. It specifies CASSLAGSGRSTEAFF. V usage is TRBV12-3 or TRBV12-4 and J usage is TRBJ1-1; D unclear. This CDR3 has 16 residues. Trimming cost V 0 bases and J 4 bases, with 15 bases left between them.

This clonotype has just a few counts. This chain uses TRBV12-3 or TRBV12-4 with TRBJ1-4; possible D gene TRBD1, 5 bases. Trimming shortened V by 6 bases and J by 4 bases, and 18 bases separated the two germline ends. The CDR3 runs 16 residues. CDR3 loop: CASRSQAGIGNEKLFF. The DNA for the CDR3 is TGTGCCAGCAGGAGCCAGGCAGGGATCGGTAATGAAAAACTGTTTTTT.

The rearrangement joins TRBV19 to TRBJ1-1, with no clear D. The CDR3 covers 14 residues. CDR1 is LNHDA and CDR2 is SQIVND in the germline V gene (reference sequence). V lost 5 bases, J lost 0 bases, and 10 bases lay in between. CDR3 region: CASSAITMNTEAFF. CDR3 nucleotides: TGTGCCAGTAGTGCCATCACTATGAACACTGAAGCTTTCTTT.

This clonotype was seen ten or more times. The rearrangement links TRBV3-1 to TRBJ1-3, with D perhaps TRBD1 (6 bases). CDR3 length: 14 amino acids. In germline, CDR1 is LGHDT, CDR2 YNNKEL (reference sequence). Trimming left V 3 bases short and J 7 bases short, with 13 bases between. Written as DNA, the CDR3 is TGTGCCAGCAGCCAGCCTCAGGGGCGCAACACCATATATTTT. This codes for CASSQPQGRNTIYF.

The chain uses TRBV3-1 and TRBJ2-5; 7 positions match TRBD1. J gave up 3 bases and V 10 bases, and 14 bases lay outside the gene matches. The germline gives CDR1 LGHDT, CDR2 YNNKEL (reference sequence). The CDR3 is made up of 15 amino acids. The CDR3 protein is CATSDQTGPEETQYF. The CDR3 coding sequence is TGTGCCACCAGTGATCAGACAGGGCCAGAAGAGACCCAGTACTTC.

V and J are TRBV6-2 or TRBV6-3 and TRBJ1-1; D remains ambiguous. Trimming removed 0 bases from V and 4 bases from J, with 15 bases in between. Germline V gene lookup returns CDR1 MNHEY and CDR2 SVGEGT. The CDR3 spans 16 residues. The CDR3 DNA is TGTGCCAGCAGTTACTCGAGCGGAGTTGGGTTCACTGAAGCTTTCTTT. Its protein product is CASSYSSGVGFTEAFF.

The J gene is TRBJ1-1, the V gene TRBV18; 8 positions match TRBD1. CDR1 and CDR2 (germline): KGHSH, LQKENI. V was pared by 0 bases and J by 4 bases, with 4 bases of the junction left unmatched. The CDR3 extends over 15 amino acids. CDR3 residues: CASSPPTGARTEAFF. DNA for the CDR3: TGTGCCAGCTCACCACCGACAGGGGCTCGCACTGAAGCTTTCTTT.

A note on this clonotype: Being one base from a much bigger clone, this may be a read error. This chain uses TRBV29-1 with TRBJ2-7, with 7 bases lining up with TRBD1. The CDR3 covers 13 residues. Trimming removed 4 bases from V and 3 bases from J; junction bases left unmatched: 6. CDR1 is SQVTM and CDR2 is ANQGSEA in the germline V gene. CDR3 sequence: CSVATGASYEQYF. CDR3 nucleotide sequence: TGCAGCGTTGCTACAGGGGCAAGCTACGAGCAGTACTTC.

Regarding this clonotype: A read error may produce the germline difference seen at one junction end. The chain uses TRBV7-7 and TRBJ2-3; tentatively, D is TRBD1 (5 bases). Looked up from germline, CDR1 is SSHAT and CDR2 is FNYEAQ (reference sequence). The CDR3 covers 14 residues. The CDR3 protein is CASSLGAATDTQYF. In DNA form, the CDR3 reads TGTGCTAGCAGCTTAGGGGCAGCCACAGATACGCAGTATTTT.

The V call is TRBV2, the J call TRBJ2-1; TRBD2 matches at 8 bases. The V gene's germline CDR1 is SNHLY and CDR2 FYNNEI. The V segment lost 7 bases and the J segment 3 bases; nucleotides outside the gene matches: 2. This CDR3 has 13 residues. CDR3 sequence: CASIGTSYNEQFF. The CDR3 DNA sequence: TGTGCCAGCATCGGGACTAGCTACAATGAGCAGTTCTTC.

About this clonotype itself: Compared with germline, one end of the junction differs, possibly owing to a read error. The chain employs TRBV11-2 and TRBJ2-1, with D uncertain. The CDR3 loop spans 15 amino acids. The germline CDR1 and CDR2 sequences are SGHAT and FQNNGV. The CDR3 here is CASSLVLLSYNERFF. The CDR3 region has the DNA TGTGCCAGCAGCTTAGTTCTTCTCTCCTACAATGAGCGGTTCTTC.

This rearrangement joins TRBV5-1 to TRBJ2-3; D is tentatively TRBD1 or TRBD2 (5 bases each). This CDR3 region has 15 residues. V was clipped by 4 bases and J by 6 bases, with 18 bases between them. Germline lookup yields CDR1 SGHRS and CDR2 YFSETQ. Here the CDR3 reads CASSLALGVLDTQYF. In DNA form, the CDR3 reads TGCGCCAGCAGCCTGGCCTTGGGGGTCTTGGATACGCAGTATTTT.

The chain links TRBV30 to TRBJ2-1; D uncertain. Trimming left V 2 bases short and J 0 bases short, with 5 bases between. The CDR3 runs 13 residues. Germline V gene lookup returns CDR1 GTSNPN and CDR2 SVGIG (reference sequence). The CDR3 reads CAWSKSSYNEQFF. CDR3 DNA sequence: TGTGCCTGGAGTAAAAGCTCCTACAATGAGCAGTTCTTC.

The CDR3 region has the DNA TGTGCCTGGACGTCTGGGGCCAACGTCCTGACTTTC. Its translation is CAWTSGANVLTF. The rearrangement joins TRBV30 to TRBJ2-6; D gene unclear. The CDR3 spans 12 residues. Germline assignment: CDR1 GTSNPN and CDR2 SVGIG (reference sequence). Trimming pared 4 bases from V and 1 base from J, leaving 2 bases between.